Listed below are T cell receptor beta chains from one sample, sequenced in a study of early stage breast cancer tumors. Generated by immunoSEQ multiplex PCR, the TCRdb table keeps only in-frame clones and is missing some. The sample has tens of thousands of clones; roughly 81% are singletons. Sequencing was performed on breast tumor tissue. The receptors come from a person in their twenties or thirties with breast cancer. CDR3s include the opening cysteine and the closing phenylalanine or tryptophan. A D gene is named only where the DNA matches it firmly. For some rows the clone size is stated as once, few or many, or as a class when expanded; others skip it.

V gene,clone size,J gene,D gene,CDR3 DNA,CDR3 protein
TRBV6-5,NA,TRBJ1-1,NA,TGTGCCAGCAGTCTGCGGGCCCTCGTCGATCCTTTCTTT,CASSLRALVDPFF
TRBV18,NA,TRBJ1-2,TRBD1,TGTGCCAGCTCACCCCCACCGGGACAGCGCTACACCTTC,CASSPPPGQRYTF
TRBV7-2,NA,TRBJ2-7,TRBD2,TGTGCCAGCAGCTTAGAGGCTAGCGGCCTCTCCTACGAGCAGTACTTC,CASSLEASGLSYEQYF
TRBV20-1,NA,TRBJ1-1,NA,TGCAGTGCTAGCGATCAAGTTAGGGCTTTCTTT,CSASDQVRAFF
TRBV4-2,NA,TRBJ2-1,TRBD2,TGTGCCAGCAGCCAAGATCCCCTAGCGGGAGAGCAGTTCTTC,CASSQDPLAGEQFF
TRBV15,NA,TRBJ1-3,NA,TGTGCCACCAGCAGAGGGGACTCTGGAAACACCATATATTTT,CATSRGDSGNTIYF
TRBV21-1,NA,TRBJ2-3,NA,TGTGCCAGCTGTAGGCGGGAGGCCTCGGCGTGCACAGATACGCAGTATTTT,CASCRREASACTDTQYF
TRBV21-1,NA,TRBJ2-7,NA,TGTGCCAGCAGCAAAGATACGACTGATAACTACGAGCAGTACTTC,CASSKDTTDNYEQYF
TRBV4-3,NA,TRBJ1-3,NA,TGCGCCAGCAGCCCAAAACAAGGAAACACCATATATTTT,CASSPKQGNTIYF
TRBV11-1,once,TRBJ2-1,TRBD2,TGTGCCAGCAGCTTAGCAGGTCTAGCGGGAGGCGATGAGCAGTTCTTC,CASSLAGLAGGDEQFF
TRBV6-1,NA,TRBJ1-1,NA,TGTGCCAGTGAGGTGACAATGAACACTGAAGCTTTCTTT,CASEVTMNTEAFF
TRBV5-1,NA,TRBJ1-6,NA,TGCGCCAGCAGCCAGACCAATTCACCCCTCCACTTT,CASSQTNSPLHF
TRBV27,NA,TRBJ2-2,NA,TGTGCCAGCAGTCTCAACAAGGATCTCGGGGAGCTGTTTTTT,CASSLNKDLGELFF
TRBV29-1,NA,TRBJ2-5,NA,TGCAGCGTTGAAGTAATGGGGGCCCAGTACTTC,CSVEVMGAQYF
TRBV5-1,NA,TRBJ1-1,NA,TGCGCCAGCAGCTTGTTGGTAGGGAACGAAGCTTTCTTT,CASSLLVGNEAFF
TRBV9,NA,TRBJ1-5,NA,TGTGCCAGCAGCCCTGACTCGCATCAGCCCCAGCATTTT,CASSPDSHQPQHF
TRBV30,NA,TRBJ1-4,TRBD1,TGTGCCTGGAATCCCGAGGGGACAGGGGAAGAAAAACTGTTTTTT,CAWNPEGTGEEKLFF